This TCR beta chain was sequenced in a study of cytomegalovirus exposure and HLA in healthy donors. In the PCR, 60 Vbeta and 13 Jbeta primers were used. Only in-frame clones appear in the TCRdb table, and some are missing; sequencing was by immunoSEQ multiplex PCR. Counted here are 90,000 to 110,000 clones, less than 70% occurring once; the ten biggest clones make up approximately 5.4%. About this clone itself: Its specificity is unknown.

Study-wide results and limits: When presence/absence was analysed, sequencing depth was taken to be roughly uniform across donors.

Germline V CDR1 and CDR2: MNHNY, SVGAGI (reference sequence). CDR3 length equals 16 residues. Trimming cost V 2 bases and J 3 bases; bases outside gene matches: 6. This TCR was sampled from a woman in her 70s in good health and CMV-seropositive. The chain employs TRBV6-6 and TRBJ1-4; TRBD1 aligns across 7 bases. The sample was PBMCs. This chain's CDR3 is CASSYGQGGANEKLFF. The CDR3 bases are TGTGCCAGCAGTTACGGGCAGGGGGGAGCTAATGAAAAACTGTTTTTT.